These 16 T cell receptor beta chains were sequenced from one sample in a study of blood T cell repertoires in COVID-19. TCRdb's table, derived via immunoSEQ multiplex PCR, lists solely in-frame clones and lacks some. The repertoire includes 200,000 to 250,000 clones, 90% to 95% of them detected once, and over 0.75% sits in the top ten. The sample taken for sequencing was peripheral blood. Source of these receptors: a man aged 55 to 69 with COVID-19, enrolled during active disease.

This chain joins TRBV4-3 and TRBJ2-1, with D possibly TRBD2 on 6 matching bases. V lost 2 bases, J lost 0 bases, and 17 bases lay in between. Germline V CDR1 and CDR2: LGHNA, YSLEER. This CDR3 contains 18 residues. The CDR3 reads CASSQTHGTVSSYNEQFF. The CDR3 region has the DNA TGCGCCAGCAGCCAAACTCACGGGACTGTGAGCTCCTACAATGAGCAGTTCTTC.

The V call is TRBV25-1, the J call TRBJ1-2, with 7 bases identical to TRBD1. The germline gives CDR1 MGHDK, CDR2 SYGVNS. The J segment lost 4 bases and the V segment lost 2 bases, leaving 4 bases of the junction unmatched. CDR3 length: 14 residues. CDR3 residues: CASSEPGGRYGYTF. CDR3 nucleotides: TGTGCCAGCAGTGAACCAGGGGGTCGCTATGGCTACACCTTC.

This clone has just a few counts. The chain couples TRBV7-2 to TRBJ2-1; the match to TRBD2 covers 10 bases. CDR3 length: 15 amino acids. Germline CDR1 is SGHTA and CDR2 is FQGNSA. V dropped 1 base and J dropped 9; count of bases not matched to a gene: 6. The CDR3 reads CASSLGGTSVAEQFF. CDR3 sequence (DNA): TGTGCCAGCAGCTTAGGTGGGACTAGCGTCGCTGAGCAGTTCTTC.

This chain connects TRBV3-1 (or the pseudogene TRBV3-2) to TRBJ1-5; TRBD1 aligns across 7 bases. CDR1 LGHDT and CDR2 YNNKEL come from the germline V gene (reference sequence). V trimming: 0 bases; J trimming: 5 bases; junction bases outside the gene matches: 4. The CDR3 loop spans 15 amino acids. The chain's CDR3 is CASSQDQGGHQPQHF. The CDR3 bases are TGTGCCAGCAGCCAAGATCAGGGGGGCCATCAGCCCCAGCATTTT.

The DNA for the CDR3 is TGTGCCATCAGTGAGAGGGACACAGGGACCGGCTACACCTTC. Translation: CAISERDTGTGYTF. The chain has TRBV10-3 and TRBJ1-2, with a possible D match to TRBD1 (6 bases). The V gene's germline CDR1 is ENHRY and CDR2 SYGVKD. The V end lost 2 bases, the J end lost 8 bases, and 15 bases lay between the germline ends. The CDR3 contains 14 residues.

The rearrangement joins TRBV5-4 to TRBJ2-1; 7 positions agree with TRBD1. With 4 bases clipped from V and 4 bases from J, the junction kept 17 bases outside the gene matches. This CDR3 contains 18 residues. Germline lookup yields CDR1 SGHNT and CDR2 YYREEE (reference sequence). Here the CDR3 reads CASSNGTVVGAIYNEQFF. Here the CDR3 DNA reads TGTGCCAGCAGCAACGGGACAGTAGTAGGGGCCATATACAATGAGCAGTTCTTC.

This clone showed up just once. The chain couples TRBV3-1 (or the pseudogene TRBV3-2) to TRBJ2-2; tentative D call: TRBD2 (5 bases). V lost 1 base, J lost 1 base, and 10 bases lay in between. The germline gives CDR1 LGHDT, CDR2 YNNKEL (reference sequence). There are 16 residues in the CDR3. Here the CDR3 reads CASSQGHGGNTGELFF. CDR3 nucleotides: TGTGCCAGCAGCCAAGGTCATGGAGGGAACACCGGGGAGCTGTTTTTT.

The CDR3 here is CASSSTTGESYEQYF. CDR3 DNA sequence: TGTGCCAGCAGCTCAACGACAGGAGAAAGCTACGAGCAGTACTTC. The V gene is TRBV7-2, the J gene TRBJ2-7; tentative D call: TRBD1 (6 bases). Trimming shortened V by 4 bases and J by 3 bases, and 16 bases separated the two germline ends. Germline CDR1 SGHTA, CDR2 FQGNSA. This CDR3 spans 15 amino acids.

J is TRBJ1-2 and V is TRBV28; 11 bases agree with TRBD1. Germline CDR1 is MDHEN and CDR2 is SYDVKM. Losses at the gene ends were 5 bases for V and 4 bases for J; bases not matched to a gene: 15. The CDR3 contains 18 residues. The CDR3 reads CASSDWAGQGGSGYGYTF. As DNA, the CDR3 is TGTGCCAGCAGTGACTGGGCGGGACAGGGGGGCAGCGGCTATGGCTACACCTTC.

This clone appeared a few times. The CDR3 DNA is TGTGCCACCAGCAGAGAGATAGGGGGCAGGGAGCAGTACTTC. This sequence encodes CATSREIGGREQYF. The chain couples TRBV15 to TRBJ2-7; 7 bases fit TRBD1. The CDR3 consists of 14 residues. From germline, CDR1 is LNHNV and CDR2 YYDKDF (reference sequence). V lost 0 bases and J lost 7; bases outside the gene matches: 6.

The chain recombines TRBV10-3 with TRBJ2-3, with 14 positions matching TRBD2. CDR3 length equals 18 residues. Germline loops: CDR1 ENHRY, CDR2 SYGVKD. The V segment lost 8 bases and the J segment 0 bases; nucleotides outside the gene matches: 10. The CDR3 sequence is CAIWVGTSGRGSTDTQYF. The CDR3 DNA follows: TGTGCCATCTGGGTCGGGACTAGCGGGAGAGGGAGCACAGATACGCAGTATTTT.

This chain uses TRBV9 with TRBJ2-1; 8 bases align to TRBD2. J was trimmed by 10 bases and V by 0 bases; bases with no gene match: 6. Germline CDR1 SGDLS, CDR2 YYNGEE. The CDR3 sequence is 14 residues long. This CDR3 is CASSVETGGHEQFF. The CDR3 DNA reads as TGTGCCAGCAGCGTAGAGACGGGGGGGCACGAGCAGTTCTTC. Full variable domain (outside the CDR3, taken from reference TRBV9 and TRBJ2-1): DSGVTQTPKHLITATGQRVTLRCSPRSGDLSVYWYQQSLDQGLQFLIQYYNGEERAKGNILERFSAQQFPDLHSELNLSSLELGDSALYFCASSVETGGHEQFFGPGTRLTVL.

This chain's CDR3 is CASKGGGHTDTQYF. The CDR3 bases are TGTGCCAGTAAGGGTGGGGGCCACACAGATACGCAGTATTTT. The chain is built from TRBV19 and TRBJ2-3, with D maybe TRBD1 (6 bases). The ends were cut back, 7 bases at V and 2 bases at J, with 13 bases in the middle. Germline CDR1 LNHDA, CDR2 SQIVND (reference sequence). The CDR3 loop spans 14 amino acids.

The V call is TRBV4-3, the J call TRBJ2-2, with a possible D match to TRBD2 (6 bases). CDR3 length equals 13 residues. The germline V gene has CDR1 LGHNA and CDR2 YSLEER. The V and J ends lost 1 base and 9 bases respectively, with 9 bases between them. This CDR3 reads CASSQGLERELFF. The CDR3 DNA is TGCGCCAGCAGCCAAGGACTAGAGAGGGAGCTGTTTTTT.

This sequence joins TRBV12-3 or TRBV12-4 and TRBJ2-7, with a weak D call TRBD2 (6 bases). With 6 bases removed from V and 4 bases from J, the gap between germline ends came to 10 bases. The CDR3 has 12 residues. In DNA form, the CDR3 reads TGTGCCAGCAGCTCCCTAGCGTACGAGCAGTACTTC. Residues: CASSSLAYEQYF.

The chain links TRBV4-3 to TRBJ2-7, with 10 bases that match TRBD2. The CDR3 loop spans 14 amino acids. Trimming cost V 4 bases and J 5 bases; bases outside gene matches: 5. The germline V gene encodes CDR1 LGHNA and CDR2 YSLEER. CDR3 amino acids: CASSLTSGMDEQYF. DNA of the CDR3: TGCGCCAGCAGCCTTACTAGCGGGATGGACGAGCAGTACTTC.